These 16 T cell receptor beta chains share one sample of origin, sequenced in a study of shared clonotypes between healthy human individuals. Assay: immunoSEQ multiplex PCR; the TCRdb copy retains only in-frame clones and omits some. The table includes a few hundred thousand clones, roughly four fifths detected once. The sample comprised PBMCs. These receptors all stem from a middle-aged woman in good health. Some clones in this sample may be carry-over from other donors' samples.

The chain couples TRBV18 to TRBJ1-6; D uncertain. The CDR3 sequence is 15 residues long. The V gene's germline CDR1 is KGHSH and CDR2 LQKENI. V gave up 5 bases and J gave up 2 bases, with 10 bases separating them. The chain's CDR3 is CASSLQRTYNSPLHF. In DNA form, the CDR3 reads TGTGCCAGCTCATTACAGAGGACCTATAATTCACCCCTCCACTTT.

This chain uses TRBV5-1 with TRBJ1-1; TRBD1 matches 8 bases. The length of the CDR3 is 15 residues. V dropped 4 bases and J dropped 1; count of bases not matched to a gene: 6. Germline lookup yields CDR1 SGHRS and CDR2 YFSETQ. The CDR3 DNA reads as TGCGCCAGCAGCACCACCGGGACAGGGAACACTGAAGCTTTCTTT. Its translation is CASSTTGTGNTEAFF.

This chain links TRBV7-8 with TRBJ1-5; weak D call: TRBD1 (5 bases). The CDR3 runs to 15 residues. The V gene lost 1 base and the J gene lost 6 bases, with 13 bases spanning the gap. Germline CDR1 SGHVS, CDR2 FQNEAQ. CDR3 sequence (DNA): TGTGCCAGCAGCTTAGGAAGAAATACAGGTCAGCCCCAGCATTTT. Translating gives CASSLGRNTGQPQHF.

In this sample, this clone turned up once. The chain recombines TRBV19 with TRBJ2-3; D perhaps matches TRBD2 (6 bases). Looked up from germline, CDR1 is LNHDA and CDR2 is SQIVND (reference sequence). V lost 2 bases to trimming and J lost 2 bases, with 14 bases between them. The CDR3 is made up of 16 amino acids. The DNA for the CDR3 is TGTGCCAGTAGTATAACCCCAGGGACTCCCACAGATACGCAGTATTTT. Its protein product is CASSITPGTPTDTQYF.

In the case of this clone: Other DNA sequences in the sample encode the same CDR3. This rearrangement joins TRBV5-1 to TRBJ2-6; 7 bases fit TRBD1. CDR1 and CDR2 from the germline V gene are SGHRS and YFSETQ. V was clipped by 0 bases and J by 0 bases; unmatched bases: 0. The CDR3 is 16 residues long. The DNA of the CDR3 is TGCGCCAGCAGCTTGGCAGGGGGCTCTGGGGCCAACGTCCTGACTTTC. Protein product: CASSLAGGSGANVLTF.

The chain joins TRBV7-3 to TRBJ2-1, with D perhaps matching TRBD1 (7 bases). The CDR3 sequence is 14 residues long. The V end lost 5 bases, the J end lost 6 bases, and 14 bases lay between the germline ends. Germline V lookup: CDR1 SGHTA, CDR2 FQGTGA. CDR3 DNA sequence: TGTGCCAGCAGCCACCCAGGGGGGTCCAATGAGCAGTTCTTC. It yields the protein CASSHPGGSNEQFF.

The table lists this clone with a count of one. V gene TRBV7-8 combines with J gene TRBJ1-2; perhaps TRBD1 as D (5 bases). This CDR3 contains 14 residues. Germline-derived CDR1 and CDR2 are SGHVS and FQNEAQ. V dropped 1 base and J dropped 7 bases, with 13 bases sitting between them. This chain's CDR3 is CASSLVTGRGGYTF. The CDR3 DNA follows: TGTGCCAGCAGCTTAGTCACGGGGCGCGGTGGCTACACCTTC.

The rearrangement uses TRBV29-1 and TRBJ1-2; D is possibly TRBD1 (6 bases). Between the trimmed V and J ends, which lost 1 base and 5 bases, there was a span of 14 bases. The CDR3 runs 14 residues. Germline lookup yields CDR1 SQVTM and CDR2 ANQGSEA. CDR3 sequence reads: CSVEGGATQYGYTF. As DNA, the CDR3 is TGCAGCGTTGAAGGGGGGGCCACGCAGTATGGCTACACCTTC.

The chain uses TRBV28 and TRBJ2-7; perhaps TRBD1 as D (5 bases). This CDR3 has 15 residues. Germline values: CDR1 MDHEN, CDR2 SYDVKM. V lost 7 bases and J lost 4, with 20 bases in between. CDR3 loop: CASKGSRVFGYEQYF. Written as DNA, the CDR3 is TGTGCCAGCAAAGGAAGCAGGGTCTTCGGGTACGAGCAGTACTTC.

V gene TRBV30 combines with J gene TRBJ2-7; D gene unclear. The CDR3 runs 11 residues. Deletions cut 1 base from V and 3 bases from J, with 4 bases between. Germline CDR1 reads GTSNPN; CDR2 reads SVGIG (reference sequence). DNA for the CDR3: TGTGCCTGGAGTGGGCTCTACGAGCAGTACTTC. This sequence encodes CAWSGLYEQYF.

The chain's CDR3 is CASSDGTGANVLTF. As DNA, the CDR3 is TGTGCCAGCTCGGACGGGACCGGGGCCAACGTCCTGACTTTC. The rearrangement links TRBV19 to TRBJ2-6; D could derive from TRBD1 or TRBD2 (5 bases each). V lost 9 bases, J lost 4 bases, and 13 bases lay in between. The germline V gene encodes CDR1 LNHDA and CDR2 SQIVND (reference sequence). This CDR3 is 14 amino acids long. The full variable domain, in which reference TRBV19 and TRBJ2-6 provide the parts outside the CDR3, is DGGITQSPKYLFRKEGQNVTLSCEQNLNHDAMYWYRQDPGQGLRLIYYSQIVNDFQKGDIAEGYSVSREKKESFPLTVTSAQKNPTAFYLCASSDGTGANVLTFGAGSRLTVL.

DNA for the CDR3: TGTGCCTGGAGTGGACTGGATCAGCCCCAGCATTTT. Protein product: CAWSGLDQPQHF. The gene calls are TRBV30 and TRBJ1-5; D remains ambiguous. CDR3 size: 12 residues. V was clipped by 1 base and J by 5 bases, with 6 bases between them. Germline lookup yields CDR1 GTSNPN and CDR2 SVGIG (reference sequence).

As regards this clone: Other DNA variants within this sample encode the same CDR3. The rearrangement uses TRBV28 and TRBJ2-7, with D uncertain. Germline CDR1 and CDR2: MDHEN and SYDVKM. CDR3 length equals 16 residues. V was pared by 3 bases and J by 0 bases, with 15 bases between. The CDR3 sequence: CASSFHLTALSYEQYF. DNA for the CDR3: TGTGCCAGCAGTTTTCACCTTACGGCTCTCTCCTACGAGCAGTACTTC. The whole variable domain, filled in from reference TRBV28 and TRBJ2-7, reads DVKVTQSSRYLVKRTGEKVFLECVQDMDHENMFWYRQDPGLGLRLIYFSYDVKMKEKGDIPEGYSVSREKKERFSLILESASTNQTSMYLCASSFHLTALSYEQYFGPGTRLTVT.

The chain uses TRBV6-5 and TRBJ2-1, with unresolved D. The V end was cut by 4 bases, the J end by 0 bases, with 10 bases between. CDR3 length: 15 residues. The germline V gene has CDR1 MNHEY and CDR2 SVGAGI. DNA of the CDR3: TGTGCCAGCAGTTTGCAACCGAGCTCCTACAATGAGCAGTTCTTC. It is translated as CASSLQPSSYNEQFF.

The chain is built from TRBV28 and TRBJ2-3, with 14 bases aligning to TRBD2. The CDR3 runs 16 residues. Germline assignment: CDR1 MDHEN and CDR2 SYDVKM. Losses at the gene ends were 5 bases for V and 6 bases for J; bases not matched to a gene: 7. The CDR3 is CASSLGLAGAEDTQYF. In nucleotides, the CDR3 is TGTGCCAGCAGTCTGGGACTAGCGGGAGCAGAGGATACGCAGTATTTT.

The rearrangement joins TRBV9 to TRBJ2-2; 12 nucleotides align to TRBD2. Germline trimming cut 4 bases from V and 0 bases from J; bases unmatched to any gene: 7. CDR1 and CDR2 from the germline V gene are SGDLS and YYNGEE. CDR3 size: 18 residues. The CDR3 DNA is TGTGCCAGCAGCATCCGGACTAGCGGGATATCGAACACCGGGGAGCTGTTTTTT. Translating it yields CASSIRTSGISNTGELFF.